The source of this TCR beta chain is a study of Ad26.COV2.S vaccination and SARS-CoV-2 variants. Study as a whole: Enrolled in COV1001, the donor was in the Ad26.COV2.S trial arm, which received the vaccine. General study points: Spike-specific TCR breadth was greater after Ad26.COV2.S than placebo. Recipients of vaccine and of placebo showed similar breadth of their non-spike TCR repertoires.

Sequencing used immunoSEQ multiplex PCR; TCRdb keeps in-frame clones, though not all of them. This sample has over 400,000 clones, with 75% to 90% found just once. The treatment denotes: around 19 received Ad26.COV2.S at low or high dose, single or two shots; several received placebo; per-sample allocation not given. Collection of samples fell on day 63 after the first vaccine or placebo injection. Vaccination used an Ad26 vector expressing Wuhan-strain SARS-CoV-2 spike. A word on this clone: Its antigen is undetermined.

The source is a person between 18 and 65 years old who received the Ad26.COV2.S COVID-19 vaccine or a placebo. The sequencing used peripheral blood, collected in a trial of Ad26.COV2.S vaccine versus placebo.

DNA of the CDR3: TGCGCCAGCAGCCAAGATGAGCACCGAGGGAACACCGGGGAGCTGTTTTTT. Amino acid sequence: CASSQDEHRGNTGELFF. The chain joins TRBV4-1 to TRBJ2-2; no definite D call. CDR1 is MGHRA, CDR2 YSYEKL, per germline. The V end was cut by 0 bases, the J end by 1 base, with 12 bases between. This CDR3 has 17 amino acids.